The 2 T cell receptor beta chains in this list originate from one sample, sequenced in a study of blood T cell repertoires in COVID-19. TCRdb's table, derived via immunoSEQ multiplex PCR, lists solely in-frame clones and lacks some. Of about 95,000 clones in the sample, 81% were seen once. The sequencing sample was made of peripheral blood. Receptor source: a man older than 75 with active or convalescent COVID-19.

The CDR3 loop reads CASKRGSTNTGELFF. CDR3 bases: TGTGCCAGTAAACGAGGGTCGACGAACACCGGGGAGCTGTTTTTT. The chain carries TRBV19 and TRBJ2-2; tentatively, D is TRBD2 (5 bases). Trimming removed 7 bases at V and 0 bases at J, with 12 bases between. Germline lookup yields CDR1 LNHDA and CDR2 SQIVND (reference sequence). The CDR3 is 15 amino acids.

Regarding this clone: At one of its ends the junction is not consistent with the germline gene, which may arise from a read error. This rearrangement joins TRBV5-1 to TRBJ1-1; TRBD1 is a possible D gene (6 bases). CDR1 and CDR2 from the germline V gene are SGHRS and YFSETQ. This CDR3 is 14 amino acids long. This CDR3 is CASSWNTGNAEAFF. As DNA, the CDR3 is TGCGCCAGCAGCTGGAACACAGGGAACGCTGAAGCTTTCTTT.